Listed here are 9 T cell receptor beta chains from one sample, sequenced in a study of shared clonotypes between healthy human individuals. Data came from immunoSEQ multiplex PCR; TCRdb stores just in-frame clones and leaves some out. Among about 2.2 million clones listed, around 93% were seen once. Naive CD8 cells lacked CD45RO, underwent positive selection for CCR7 and left out terminally differentiated effector memory CD45RA+ cells. The sequenced material came from naive CD8+ T cells from PBMCs. These receptors originate from a man younger than 35 in good health. Some clones in this sample may be carry-over from other donors' samples.

This chain connects TRBV6-5 to TRBJ1-6; D ambiguous. V was shortened by 0 bases and J by 11 bases, with 11 bases between the two germline ends. This CDR3 region has 14 residues. CDR1 and CDR2 from the germline V gene are MNHEY and SVGAGI. As DNA, the CDR3 is TGTGCCAGCAGTTACTCAGTGGGCGTGGCACCCCTCCACTTT. Translated: CASSYSVGVAPLHF.

The V and J genes are TRBV11-2 and TRBJ1-3; the D is unclear. The CDR3 sequence is 17 residues long. V was shortened by 1 base and J by 4 bases, with 17 bases between the two germline ends. From germline, CDR1 is SGHAT and CDR2 FQNNGV. CDR3 protein: CASSLGYSSPLGNTIYF. In DNA form, the CDR3 reads TGTGCCAGCAGCTTAGGGTACAGCAGCCCTCTCGGAAACACCATATATTTT.

The chain combines TRBV7-3 with TRBJ2-7; no clear D. CDR1 SGHTA and CDR2 FQGTGA come from the germline V gene. V was clipped by 5 bases and J by 3 bases, with 20 bases between them. This CDR3 spans 16 amino acids. This CDR3 is CASSPTGDARFYEQYF. CDR3 bases: TGTGCCAGCAGCCCGACCGGCGACGCAAGATTCTACGAGCAGTACTTC.

The rearrangement joins TRBV27 to TRBJ2-1; maybe TRBD1 (6 bases). V shed 7 bases and J shed 8 bases, with 27 bases lying between them. This CDR3 is 17 amino acids long. Germline V gene lookup returns CDR1 MNHEY and CDR2 SMNVEV (reference sequence). In DNA, the CDR3 is TGTGCCAGCACGAGGTTAGGGGTCAGGGGCAGGCACTATGAGCAGTTCTTC. It encodes CASTRLGVRGRHYEQFF.

The rearrangement uses TRBV1 and TRBJ2-7; the table's D call TRBD2 went unverified against the DNA. TRBV1 is a documented pseudogene. The CDR3 is 17 residues long. This CDR3 is CTSSQSREGVPPYEQYF. As DNA, the CDR3 is TGCACCAGCAGCCAGTCCCGGGAGGGAGTCCCACCCTACGAGCAGTACTTC.

The chain combines TRBV7-3 with TRBJ2-1, with 11 bases identical to TRBD2. V trimming: 7 bases; J trimming: 8 bases; junction bases outside the gene matches: 10. This CDR3 comprises 15 residues. Looked up from germline, CDR1 is SGHTA and CDR2 is FQGTGA. CDR3 coding DNA: TGTGCCAGCACCCCGGGTGGACTAGCGGGCGATGAGCAGTTCTTC. The encoded protein is CASTPGGLAGDEQFF. The entire variable domain, with the rest obtained from reference TRBV7-3 and TRBJ2-1, is as follows: GAGVSQTPSNKVTEKGKYVELRCDPISGHTALYWYRQSLGQGPEFLIYFQGTGAADDSGLPNDRFFAVRPEGSVSTLKIQRTERGDSAVYLCASTPGGLAGDEQFFGPGTRLTVL.

This chain joins TRBV7-3 and TRBJ2-3; 12 bases are shared with TRBD2. Germline V gene lookup returns CDR1 SGHTA and CDR2 FQGTGA. This CDR3 comprises 19 residues. J lost 0 bases, V lost 1 base, and 8 bases had no gene match. CDR3 region: CASSLSPGLAGTSTDTQYF. CDR3 DNA sequence: TGTGCCAGCAGCTTAAGCCCGGGACTAGCGGGTACCAGCACAGATACGCAGTATTTT.

The chain recombines TRBV7-8 with TRBJ2-5; 7 bases are a match to TRBD2. CDR1 SGHVS and CDR2 FQNEAQ come from the germline V gene. The CDR3 has 18 residues. Trimming at V came to 6 bases and at J to 5 bases, leaving 21 bases not matched to a gene. The CDR3 DNA reads TGTGCCAGCAGTTCCCCCGGATTTGCGGGAGTGTCGCGGGAGACCCAGTACTTC. It specifies CASSSPGFAGVSRETQYF. Filled out from reference TRBV7-8 and TRBJ2-5, the complete variable domain reads GAGVSQSPRYKVAKRGQDVALRCDPISGHVSLFWYQQALGQGPEFLTYFQNEAQLDKSGLPSDRFFAERPEGSVSTLKIQRTQQEDSAVYLCASSSPGFAGVSRETQYFGPGTRLLVL.

This clone has just one count. V and J are TRBV2 and TRBJ2-3, with D uncertain. From germline, CDR1 is SNHLY and CDR2 FYNNEI. The V gene lost 6 bases and the J gene lost 2 bases, with 12 bases spanning the gap. CDR3 length equals 14 residues. In DNA, the CDR3 is TGTGCCAGCAGGGCCCCTTACTCCACAGATACGCAGTATTTT. Translated, it gives CASRAPYSTDTQYF.